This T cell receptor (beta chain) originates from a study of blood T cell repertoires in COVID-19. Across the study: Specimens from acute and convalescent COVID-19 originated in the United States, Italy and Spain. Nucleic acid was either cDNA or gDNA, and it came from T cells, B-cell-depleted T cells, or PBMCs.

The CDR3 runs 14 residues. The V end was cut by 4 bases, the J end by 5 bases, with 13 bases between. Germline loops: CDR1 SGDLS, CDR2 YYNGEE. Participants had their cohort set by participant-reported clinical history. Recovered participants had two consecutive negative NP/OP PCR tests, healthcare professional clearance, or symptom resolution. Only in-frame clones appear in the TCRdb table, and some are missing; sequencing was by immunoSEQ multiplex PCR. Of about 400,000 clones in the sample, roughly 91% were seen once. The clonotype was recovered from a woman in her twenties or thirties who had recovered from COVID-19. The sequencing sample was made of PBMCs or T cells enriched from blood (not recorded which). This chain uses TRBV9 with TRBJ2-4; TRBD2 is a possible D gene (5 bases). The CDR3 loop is CASSSPPRENIQYF. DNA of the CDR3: TGTGCCAGCAGCTCACCCCCGCGGGAAAACATTCAGTACTTC.